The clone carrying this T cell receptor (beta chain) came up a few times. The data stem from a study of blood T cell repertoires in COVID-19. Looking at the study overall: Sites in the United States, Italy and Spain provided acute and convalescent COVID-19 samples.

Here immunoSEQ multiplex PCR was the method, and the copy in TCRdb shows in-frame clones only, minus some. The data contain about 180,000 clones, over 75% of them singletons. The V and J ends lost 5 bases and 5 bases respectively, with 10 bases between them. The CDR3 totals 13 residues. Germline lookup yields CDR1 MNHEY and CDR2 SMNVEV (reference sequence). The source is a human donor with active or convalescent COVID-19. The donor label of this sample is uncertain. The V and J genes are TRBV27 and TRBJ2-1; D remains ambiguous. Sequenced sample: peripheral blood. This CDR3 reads CASSTLFNNEQFF. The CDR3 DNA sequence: TGTGCCAGCAGTACCCTATTTAACAATGAGCAGTTCTTC.